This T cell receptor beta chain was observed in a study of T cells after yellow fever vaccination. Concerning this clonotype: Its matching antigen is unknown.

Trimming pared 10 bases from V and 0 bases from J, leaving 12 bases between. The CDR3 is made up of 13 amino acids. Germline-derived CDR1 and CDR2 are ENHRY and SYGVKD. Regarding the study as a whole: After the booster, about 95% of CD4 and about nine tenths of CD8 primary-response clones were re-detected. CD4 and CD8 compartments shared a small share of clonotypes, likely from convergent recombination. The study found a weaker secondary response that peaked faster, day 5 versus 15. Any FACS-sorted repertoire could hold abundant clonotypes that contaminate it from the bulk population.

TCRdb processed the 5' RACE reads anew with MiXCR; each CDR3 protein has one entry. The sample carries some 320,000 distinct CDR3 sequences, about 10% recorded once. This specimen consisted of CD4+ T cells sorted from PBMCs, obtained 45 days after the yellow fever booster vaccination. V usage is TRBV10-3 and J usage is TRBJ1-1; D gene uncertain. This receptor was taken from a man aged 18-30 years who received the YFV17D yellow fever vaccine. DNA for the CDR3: TGTGCCAGTAATGACAACCTGAACACTGAAGCTTTCTTT. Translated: CASNDNLNTEAFF.